This is a list of T cell receptor beta chains from one sample in a study of graft-versus-host responses after intestinal transplantation. Produced via immunoSEQ multiplex PCR; TCRdb's table is partial and in-frame only. Counted here are thousands of clones, around 33% occurring once; the ten biggest clones make up approximately 5.1%. This material consisted of alloreactive CD4+ T cells from a mixed lymphocyte reaction culture, taken before intestinal transplant. The source is a human patient who received an intestinal transplant. Each CDR3 is given with its conserved first and last residue. A D gene is named only where the DNA matches it firmly. The size field is filled for only some rows; it gives once, few, many or a size class.

j_gene: TRBJ1-2
abundance: few
d_gene: TRBD1
v_gene: TRBV5-5
CDR3aa: CASSQETGYFGYTF
CDR3nt: TGTGCCAGCAGCCAAGAGACAGGGTACTTTGGCTACACCTTC

j_gene: TRBJ2-1
abundance: .
d_gene: .
v_gene: TRBV10-1
CDR3aa: CASSRGYNEQFF
CDR3nt: TGCGCCAGCTCCAGGGGCTACAATGAGCAGTTCTTC

j_gene: TRBJ1-1
abundance: .
d_gene: TRBD1
v_gene: TRBV6-5
CDR3aa: CASSYGTANTEAFF
CDR3nt: TGTGCCAGCAGTTACGGGACAGCGAACACTGAAGCTTTCTTT

j_gene: TRBJ2-1
abundance: .
d_gene: .
v_gene: TRBV5-1
CDR3aa: CASSLDPKSAVPSSYNEQFF
CDR3nt: TGCGCCAGCAGCTTGGATCCTAAATCGGCGGTACCGAGCTCCTACAATGAGCAGTTCTTC

j_gene: TRBJ2-2
abundance: .
d_gene: .
v_gene: TRBV29-1
CDR3aa: CSSQGYYTGELFF
CDR3nt: TGCAGCAGTCAGGGGTACTACACCGGGGAGCTGTTTTTT

j_gene: TRBJ2-1
abundance: few
d_gene: TRBD2
v_gene: TRBV5-6
CDR3aa: CASSLGGPGLAGAYGEQFF
CDR3nt: TGTGCCAGCAGCTTGGGGGGCCCGGGACTAGCGGGGGCCTACGGTGAGCAGTTCTTC

j_gene: TRBJ1-1
abundance: .
d_gene: TRBD1
v_gene: TRBV6-5
CDR3aa: CASSEGGANTEAFF
CDR3nt: TGTGCCAGCAGTGAAGGGGGCGCAAACACTGAAGCTTTCTTT

j_gene: TRBJ1-2
abundance: .
d_gene: TRBD1
v_gene: TRBV10-3
CDR3aa: CAITRDREAYGYTF
CDR3nt: TGTGCCATCACCCGGGACAGGGAAGCCTATGGCTACACCTTC

j_gene: TRBJ2-1
abundance: .
d_gene: TRBD2
v_gene: TRBV4-1
CDR3aa: CASSHPPSGRDNEQFF
CDR3nt: TGCGCCAGCAGCCACCCACCTAGCGGGAGGGACAATGAGCAGTTCTTC

j_gene: TRBJ2-1
abundance: few
d_gene: TRBD2
v_gene: TRBV29-1
CDR3aa: CSVPRQGGTSGAYNEQFF
CDR3nt: TGCAGCGTCCCCCGGCAGGGGGGGACTAGCGGGGCCTACAATGAGCAGTTCTTC

j_gene: TRBJ2-1
abundance: few
d_gene: TRBD2
v_gene: TRBV6-1
CDR3aa: CASIISGGAYNEQFF
CDR3nt: TGTGCCAGCATTATTAGCGGGGGGGCCTACAATGAGCAGTTCTTC

j_gene: TRBJ1-5
abundance: few
d_gene: .
v_gene: TRBV2
CDR3aa: CASSPAPGQPQHF
CDR3nt: TGTGCCAGCAGTCCGGCTCCGGGGCAGCCCCAGCATTTT

j_gene: TRBJ2-7
abundance: medium-sized
d_gene: .
v_gene: TRBV5-6
CDR3aa: CASSFLYEQYF
CDR3nt: TGTGCCAGCAGCTTCCTCTACGAGCAGTACTTC

j_gene: TRBJ2-1
abundance: .
d_gene: TRBD1
v_gene: TRBV14
CDR3aa: CASSQDLTGGREQFF
CDR3nt: TGTGCCAGCAGCCAAGATTTGACAGGGGGTCGAGAGCAGTTCTTC

j_gene: TRBJ1-6
abundance: medium-sized
d_gene: TRBD1
v_gene: TRBV28
CDR3aa: CASTEGQSTISPLHF
CDR3nt: TGTGCCAGCACCGAGGGACAGAGTACTATTTCACCCCTCCACTTT

j_gene: TRBJ2-3
abundance: .
d_gene: .
v_gene: TRBV6-4
CDR3aa: CASSDLLAGPYTDTQYF
CDR3nt: TGTGCCAGCAGTGACCTATTGGCGGGCCCCTACACAGATACGCAGTATTTT

j_gene: TRBJ2-7
abundance: .
d_gene: TRBD2
v_gene: TRBV5-6
CDR3aa: CASSLELAGREQYF
CDR3nt: TGTGCCAGCAGCTTGGAACTAGCGGGACGGGAGCAGTACTTC

j_gene: TRBJ1-6
abundance: medium-sized
d_gene: .
v_gene: TRBV30
CDR3aa: CAWRGSYNSPLHF
CDR3nt: TGTGCCTGGCGCGGAAGTTATAATTCACCCCTCCACTTT

j_gene: TRBJ1-6
abundance: .
d_gene: .
v_gene: TRBV28
CDR3aa: CASSLEWNSPLHF
CDR3nt: TGTGCCAGCAGTTTAGAGTGGAATTCACCCCTCCACTTT

j_gene: TRBJ2-2
abundance: medium-sized
d_gene: TRBD1
v_gene: TRBV10-3
CDR3aa: CAISEGGSGENTGELFF
CDR3nt: TGTGCCATCAGTGAAGGGGGCTCGGGTGAAAACACCGGGGAGCTGTTTTTT

j_gene: TRBJ2-1
abundance: .
d_gene: .
v_gene: TRBV6-5
CDR3aa: CASSSPPSEVLEKQFF
CDR3nt: TGTGCCAGCAGTTCCCCCCCATCGGAGGTACTAGAGAAGCAGTTCTTC

j_gene: TRBJ2-7
abundance: .
d_gene: TRBD1
v_gene: TRBV7-2
CDR3aa: CASSFATGFEQYF
CDR3nt: TGTGCCAGCAGCTTCGCGACAGGGTTCGAGCAGTACTTC

j_gene: TRBJ2-1
abundance: few
d_gene: .
v_gene: TRBV7-9
CDR3aa: CASSLVTDIRFF
CDR3nt: TGTGCCAGCAGCTTGGTAACGGACATTAGGTTCTTC

j_gene: TRBJ2-5
abundance: .
d_gene: .
v_gene: TRBV2
CDR3aa: CASTSLQTQYF
CDR3nt: TGTGCCAGCACGTCCCTTCAGACCCAGTACTTC

j_gene: TRBJ2-3
abundance: .
d_gene: TRBD2
v_gene: TRBV28
CDR3aa: CASSLTASGNTDTQYF
CDR3nt: TGTGCCAGCAGTTTGACGGCTAGCGGGAACACAGATACGCAGTATTTT

j_gene: TRBJ2-3
abundance: .
d_gene: TRBD2
v_gene: TRBV5-6
CDR3aa: CASSRTSGFTDTQYF
CDR3nt: TGTGCCAGCAGCCGGACTAGCGGGTTCACAGATACGCAGTATTTT

j_gene: TRBJ1-3
abundance: .
d_gene: .
v_gene: TRBV30
CDR3aa: CAWSRTQNTIYF
CDR3nt: TGTGCCTGGAGTCGAACACAAAACACCATATATTTT

j_gene: TRBJ1-2
abundance: .
d_gene: .
v_gene: TRBV10-3
CDR3aa: CATRGAAGTKLGNYGYTF
CDR3nt: TGTGCCACCCGGGGAGCGGCGGGGACTAAACTCGGGAACTATGGCTACACCTTC

j_gene: TRBJ2-5
abundance: few
d_gene: TRBD2
v_gene: TRBV28
CDR3aa: CATRLAGYEETQYF
CDR3nt: TGTGCCACCCGACTAGCGGGATACGAAGAGACCCAGTACTTC

j_gene: TRBJ2-7
abundance: medium-sized
d_gene: .
v_gene: TRBV5-1
CDR3aa: CASSPSTASYEQYF
CDR3nt: TGCGCCAGCAGCCCTTCGACAGCCTCCTACGAGCAGTACTTC

j_gene: TRBJ2-7
abundance: .
d_gene: TRBD2
v_gene: TRBV27
CDR3aa: CASSLTWDYYEQYF
CDR3nt: TGTGCCAGCAGTTTAACCTGGGACTACTACGAGCAGTACTTC

j_gene: TRBJ1-5
abundance: few
d_gene: TRBD1
v_gene: TRBV6-6
CDR3aa: CASKGTASNQPQHF
CDR3nt: TGTGCCAGCAAAGGGACAGCTAGCAATCAGCCCCAGCATTTT

j_gene: TRBJ2-1
abundance: few
d_gene: TRBD1
v_gene: TRBV5-1
CDR3aa: CASSLTPGQGALEQFF
CDR3nt: TGCGCCAGCAGCTTGACCCCGGGACAGGGGGCTCTTGAGCAGTTCTTC

j_gene: TRBJ2-1
abundance: few
d_gene: .
v_gene: TRBV10-3
CDR3aa: CAISRERLTYNEQFF
CDR3nt: TGTGCCATCAGCCGGGAGAGACTTACCTACAATGAGCAGTTCTTC

j_gene: TRBJ1-5
abundance: medium-sized
d_gene: .
v_gene: TRBV2
CDR3aa: CASSATGTSNQPQHF
CDR3nt: TGTGCCAGCAGTGCTACAGGGACAAGCAATCAGCCCCAGCATTTT

j_gene: TRBJ2-3
abundance: once
d_gene: .
v_gene: TRBV29-1
CDR3aa: CSVARQVFTDTQYF
CDR3nt: TGCAGCGTCGCCCGACAGGTATTCACAGATACGCAGTATTTT

j_gene: TRBJ1-4
abundance: .
d_gene: TRBD1
v_gene: TRBV4-1
CDR3aa: CASSQWTGTNEKLFF
CDR3nt: TGCGCCAGCAGCCAATGGACAGGGACTAATGAAAAACTGTTTTTT

j_gene: TRBJ2-2
abundance: .
d_gene: TRBD1
v_gene: TRBV10-2
CDR3aa: CASLGTDTGELFF
CDR3nt: TGCGCCAGCCTGGGGACAGACACCGGGGAGCTGTTTTTT

j_gene: TRBJ2-3
abundance: medium-sized
d_gene: TRBD2
v_gene: TRBV7-9
CDR3aa: CASSLSLAESTDTQYF
CDR3nt: TGTGCCAGCAGCTTATCACTAGCGGAAAGCACAGATACGCAGTATTTT

j_gene: TRBJ2-3
abundance: .
d_gene: .
v_gene: TRBV5-3
CDR3aa: CARSLGQATDTQYF
CDR3nt: TGTGCCAGAAGCTTGGGGCAGGCCACAGATACGCAGTATTTT

j_gene: TRBJ1-1
abundance: .
d_gene: TRBD1
v_gene: TRBV20-1
CDR3aa: CSAAGGTEAFF
CDR3nt: TGCAGTGCAGCAGGGGGAACTGAAGCTTTCTTT

j_gene: TRBJ2-1
abundance: few
d_gene: .
v_gene: TRBV27
CDR3aa: CASSLYGEYNEQFF
CDR3nt: TGTGCCAGCAGTTTATACGGGGAGTACAATGAGCAGTTCTTC

j_gene: TRBJ2-3
abundance: .
d_gene: TRBD2
v_gene: TRBV7-3
CDR3aa: CASSLQSGRGDTQYF
CDR3nt: TGTGCCAGCAGCTTACAAAGCGGGAGGGGGGATACGCAGTATTTT

j_gene: TRBJ2-5
abundance: once
d_gene: .
v_gene: TRBV11-2
CDR3aa: CASSDIAFRETQYF
CDR3nt: TGTGCCAGCAGCGACATTGCCTTCCGGGAGACCCAGTACTTC

j_gene: TRBJ1-5
abundance: few
d_gene: TRBD1
v_gene: TRBV4-2
CDR3aa: CASSRAGQGGNQPQHF
CDR3nt: TGTGCCAGCAGCCGCGCGGGACAGGGCGGGAATCAGCCCCAGCATTTT

j_gene: TRBJ2-1
abundance: medium-sized
d_gene: TRBD2
v_gene: TRBV2
CDR3aa: CASSEGLAGGNEQFF
CDR3nt: TGTGCCAGCAGTGAGGGACTAGCGGGGGGAAATGAGCAGTTCTTC

j_gene: TRBJ1-1
abundance: .
d_gene: TRBD1
v_gene: TRBV29-1
CDR3aa: CSVVQGAVNTEAFF
CDR3nt: TGCAGCGTTGTGCAGGGGGCGGTGAACACTGAAGCTTTCTTT

j_gene: TRBJ2-7
abundance: .
d_gene: .
v_gene: TRBV5-8
CDR3aa: CASSLAGVNEQYF
CDR3nt: TGTGCCAGCAGCTTGGCCGGGGTGAACGAGCAGTACTTC

j_gene: TRBJ2-7
abundance: .
d_gene: .
v_gene: TRBV27
CDR3aa: CASSPRRGNSYEQYF
CDR3nt: TGTGCCAGCAGTCCCCGCCGGGGGAACTCCTACGAGCAGTACTTC

j_gene: TRBJ2-7
abundance: .
d_gene: TRBD1
v_gene: TRBV6-8
CDR3aa: CASSYSIGTAYEQYF
CDR3nt: TGTGCCAGCAGTTACTCGATCGGGACAGCCTACGAGCAGTACTTC

j_gene: TRBJ1-2
abundance: .
d_gene: TRBD1
v_gene: TRBV9
CDR3aa: CASSARQGRSGYTF
CDR3nt: TGTGCCAGCAGCGCACGACAGGGGCGAAGTGGCTACACCTTC

j_gene: TRBJ2-1
abundance: .
d_gene: TRBD1
v_gene: TRBV4-2
CDR3aa: CASSQTGTGGSHEQFF
CDR3nt: TGTGCCAGCAGCCAGACCGGGACAGGGGGCTCCCATGAGCAGTTCTTC

j_gene: TRBJ1-5
abundance: .
d_gene: TRBD1
v_gene: TRBV27
CDR3aa: CASSFRGSNQPQHF
CDR3nt: TGTGCCAGCAGTTTCAGGGGGAGCAATCAGCCCCAGCATTTT